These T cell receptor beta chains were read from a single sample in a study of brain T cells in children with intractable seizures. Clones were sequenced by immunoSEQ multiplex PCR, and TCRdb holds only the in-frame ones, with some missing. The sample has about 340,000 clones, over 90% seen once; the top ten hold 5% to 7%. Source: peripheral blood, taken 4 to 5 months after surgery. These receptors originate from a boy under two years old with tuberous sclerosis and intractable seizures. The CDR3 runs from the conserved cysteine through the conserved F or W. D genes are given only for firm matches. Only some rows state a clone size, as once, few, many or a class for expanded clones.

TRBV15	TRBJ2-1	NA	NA	CATSRGEYPQEEFF	TGTGCCACCTCCAGGGGGGAGTACCCTCAGGAGGAGTTCTTC
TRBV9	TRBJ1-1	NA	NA	CASSVTGEDTEAFF	TGTGCCAGCAGCGTAACTGGTGAAGATACTGAAGCTTTCTTT
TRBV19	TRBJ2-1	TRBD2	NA	CASSTERGGYNEQFF	TGTGCCAGTAGTACTGAGCGGGGGGGGTACAATGAGCAGTTCTTC
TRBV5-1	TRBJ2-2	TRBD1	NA	CASSLARTGGNTGELFF	TGCGCCAGCAGCTTGGCCAGGACAGGGGGCAACACCGGGGAGCTGTTTTTT
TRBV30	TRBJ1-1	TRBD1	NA	CAWTTGEFTEAFF	TGTGCCTGGACGACAGGGGAATTCACTGAAGCTTTCTTT
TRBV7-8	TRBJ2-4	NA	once	CASSPGPGNIQYF	TGTGCCAGCAGTCCGGGCCCAGGGAACATTCAGTACTTC
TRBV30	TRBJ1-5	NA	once	CAWSVLENQPQHF	TGTGCCTGGAGTGTTTTAGAAAATCAGCCCCAGCATTTT
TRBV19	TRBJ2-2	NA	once	CASSELTANTGELFF	TGTGCCAGTAGTGAGCTTACAGCGAACACCGGGGAGCTGTTTTTT
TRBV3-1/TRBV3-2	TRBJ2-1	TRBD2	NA	CASRTSGSPEQFF	TGTGCCAGCAGGACTAGCGGGAGTCCTGAGCAGTTCTTC
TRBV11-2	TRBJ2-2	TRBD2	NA	CASSRAASGVNTGELFF	TGTGCCAGCAGCCGCGCCGCTAGCGGGGTGAACACCGGGGAGCTGTTTTTT
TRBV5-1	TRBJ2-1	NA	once	CASSFEGGELNEQFF	TGCGCCAGCAGCTTCGAGGGTGGCGAATTAAATGAGCAGTTCTTC
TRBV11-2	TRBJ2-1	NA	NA	CASSTGTYNEQFF	TGTGCCAGCAGCACAGGGACCTACAATGAGCAGTTCTTC
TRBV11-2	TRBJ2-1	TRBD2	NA	CASSPKLAGVYNEQFF	TGTGCCAGCAGCCCCAAACTAGCGGGCGTTTACAATGAGCAGTTCTTC
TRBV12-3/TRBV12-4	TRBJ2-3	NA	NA	CASGGTDTQYF	TGTGCCAGCGGGGGCACAGATACGCAGTATTTT
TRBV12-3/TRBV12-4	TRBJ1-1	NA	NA	CASSLHGRIEAFF	TGTGCCAGCAGTTTACACGGCAGAATTGAAGCTTTCTTT
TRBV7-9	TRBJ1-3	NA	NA	CASSLGSGSGNTIYF	TGTGCCAGCAGCTTGGGAAGCGGCTCTGGAAACACCATATATTTT
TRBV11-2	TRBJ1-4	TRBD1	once	CASSLTGAVLFF	TGTGCCAGCAGCCTGACAGGGGCGGTGCTGTTTTTT
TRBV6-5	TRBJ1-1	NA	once	CASILSRGPYTEAFF	TGTGCCAGCATCCTTAGCAGGGGCCCTTACACTGAAGCTTTCTTT
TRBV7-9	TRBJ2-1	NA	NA	CASSPGLSSYNEQFF	TGTGCCAGCAGCCCCGGACTGAGCTCCTACAATGAGCAGTTCTTC
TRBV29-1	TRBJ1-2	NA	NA	CSVEVQFEVGYTF	TGCAGCGTTGAAGTACAGTTCGAAGTCGGTTACACCTTC